The source of this T cell receptor beta chain is a study of blood T cell repertoires in COVID-19. Germline loops: CDR1 LGHDT, CDR2 YNNKEL (reference sequence). This CDR3 spans 14 amino acids. V lost 5 bases, J lost 4 bases, and 14 bases lay in between. Produced via immunoSEQ multiplex PCR; TCRdb's table is partial and in-frame only. The sample has 85,000 to 130,000 clones, about two thirds seen once. V and J are TRBV3-1 (or the pseudogene TRBV3-2) and TRBJ1-2; possibly TRBD1 for D (5 bases). This TCR derives from a human donor with acute or convalescent COVID-19. The donor label of this sample is uncertain. Sequencing input: peripheral blood. The CDR3 protein is CASSWGVLSYGYTF. CDR3 bases: TGTGCCAGCAGCTGGGGGGTCCTTAGCTATGGCTACACCTTC.